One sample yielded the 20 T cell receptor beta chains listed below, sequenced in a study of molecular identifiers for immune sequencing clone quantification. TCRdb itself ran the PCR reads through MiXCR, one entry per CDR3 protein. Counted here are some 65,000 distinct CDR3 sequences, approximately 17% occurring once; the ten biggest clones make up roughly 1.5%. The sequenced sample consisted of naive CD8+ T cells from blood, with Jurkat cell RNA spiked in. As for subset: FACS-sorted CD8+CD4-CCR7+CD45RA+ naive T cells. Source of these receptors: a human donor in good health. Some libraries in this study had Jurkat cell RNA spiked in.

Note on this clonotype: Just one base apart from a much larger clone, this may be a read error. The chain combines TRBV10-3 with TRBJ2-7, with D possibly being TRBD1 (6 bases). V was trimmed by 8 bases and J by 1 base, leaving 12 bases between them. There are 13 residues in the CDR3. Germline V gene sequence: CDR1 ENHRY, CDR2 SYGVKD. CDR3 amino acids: CAIGSGESYEQYF. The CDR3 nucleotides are TGTGCCATCGGATCAGGGGAATCCTACGAGCAGTACTTC.

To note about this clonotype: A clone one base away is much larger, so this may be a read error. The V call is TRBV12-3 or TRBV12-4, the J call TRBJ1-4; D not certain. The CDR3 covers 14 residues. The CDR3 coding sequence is TGTGCCAGCAGTTTGGACGGAACTAATGAAAAACCGTTTTTT. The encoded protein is CASSLDGTNEKPFF.

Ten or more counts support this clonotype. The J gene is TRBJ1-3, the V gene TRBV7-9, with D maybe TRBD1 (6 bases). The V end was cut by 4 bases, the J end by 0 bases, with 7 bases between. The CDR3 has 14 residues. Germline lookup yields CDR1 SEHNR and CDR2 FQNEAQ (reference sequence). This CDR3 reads CASSSGVSGNTIYF. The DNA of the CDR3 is TGTGCCAGCAGCTCAGGGGTCTCTGGAAACACCATATATTTT.

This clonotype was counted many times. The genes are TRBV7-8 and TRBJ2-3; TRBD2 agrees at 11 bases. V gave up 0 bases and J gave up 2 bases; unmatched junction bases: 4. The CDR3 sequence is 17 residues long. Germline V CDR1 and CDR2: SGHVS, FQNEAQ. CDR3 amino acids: CASSLARLAGSTDTQYF. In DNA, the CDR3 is TGTGCCAGCAGCTTAGCTAGACTAGCGGGATCCACAGATACGCAGTATTTT.

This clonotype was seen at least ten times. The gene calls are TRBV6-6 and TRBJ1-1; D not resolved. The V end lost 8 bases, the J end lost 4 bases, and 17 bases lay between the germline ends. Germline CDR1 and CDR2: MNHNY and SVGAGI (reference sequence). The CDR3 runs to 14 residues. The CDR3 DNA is TGTGCCAGCTCCGCCGCCTATCTTGGCACTGAAGCTTTCTTT. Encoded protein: CASSAAYLGTEAFF.

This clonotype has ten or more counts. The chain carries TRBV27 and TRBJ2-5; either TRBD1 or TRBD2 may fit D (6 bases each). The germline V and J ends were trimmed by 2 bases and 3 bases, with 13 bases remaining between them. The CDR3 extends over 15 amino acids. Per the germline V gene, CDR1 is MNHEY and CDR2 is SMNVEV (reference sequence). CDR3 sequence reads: CASSLAVGGEETQYF. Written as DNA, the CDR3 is TGTGCCAGCAGTTTAGCGGTCGGGGGCGAAGAGACCCAGTACTTC.

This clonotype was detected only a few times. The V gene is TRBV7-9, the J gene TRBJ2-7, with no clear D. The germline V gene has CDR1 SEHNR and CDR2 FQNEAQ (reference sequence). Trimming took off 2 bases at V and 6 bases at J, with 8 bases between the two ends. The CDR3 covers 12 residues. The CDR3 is CASSLFRCEQYF. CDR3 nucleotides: TGTGCCAGCAGCTTATTCCGCTGCGAGCAGTACTTC.

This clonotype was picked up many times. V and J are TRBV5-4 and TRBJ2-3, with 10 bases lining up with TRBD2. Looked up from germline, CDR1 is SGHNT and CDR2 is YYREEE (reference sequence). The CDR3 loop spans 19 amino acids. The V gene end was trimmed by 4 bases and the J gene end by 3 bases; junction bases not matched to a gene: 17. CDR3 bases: TGTGCCAGCAGCCAATATTTCGTGGCTAGCGGGAGAGGAACAGATACGCAGTATTTT. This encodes CASSQYFVASGRGTDTQYF.

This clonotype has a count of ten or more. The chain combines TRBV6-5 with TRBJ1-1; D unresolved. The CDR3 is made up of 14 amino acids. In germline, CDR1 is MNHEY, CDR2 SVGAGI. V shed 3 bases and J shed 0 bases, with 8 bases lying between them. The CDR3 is CASSYLGVNTEAFF. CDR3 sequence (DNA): TGTGCCAGCAGTTATTTGGGTGTGAACACTGAAGCTTTCTTT.

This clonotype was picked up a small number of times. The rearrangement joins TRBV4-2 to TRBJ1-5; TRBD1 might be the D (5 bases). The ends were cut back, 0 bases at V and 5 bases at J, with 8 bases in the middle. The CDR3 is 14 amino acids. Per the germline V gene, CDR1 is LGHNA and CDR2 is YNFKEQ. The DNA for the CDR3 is TGTGCCAGCAGCCAAGAACAGGTTCATCAGCCCCAGCATTTT. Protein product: CASSQEQVHQPQHF.

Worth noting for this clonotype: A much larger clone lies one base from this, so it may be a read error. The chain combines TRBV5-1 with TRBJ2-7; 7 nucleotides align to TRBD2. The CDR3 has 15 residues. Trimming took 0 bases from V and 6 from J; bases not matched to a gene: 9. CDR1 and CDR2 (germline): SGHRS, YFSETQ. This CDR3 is CASSLAGGTYCEQYF. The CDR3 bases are TGCGCCAGCAGCTTGGCCGGGGGGACGTACTGCGAGCAGTACTTC.

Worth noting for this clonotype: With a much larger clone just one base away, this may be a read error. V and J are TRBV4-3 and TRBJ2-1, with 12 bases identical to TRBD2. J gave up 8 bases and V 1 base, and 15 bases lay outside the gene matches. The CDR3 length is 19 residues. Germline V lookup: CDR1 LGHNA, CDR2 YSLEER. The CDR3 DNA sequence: TGCGCCAGCAGCCAAGCTCCGACTAGCGGGAGTTCGGGCATCGATGAGCAGTTCTTC. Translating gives CASSQAPTSGSSGIDEQFF.

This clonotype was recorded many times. CDR3 sequence: CASTQVGLPQHF. For the CDR3, the DNA is TGTGCCAGCACGCAGGTCGGTTTACCCCAGCATTTT. The rearrangement links TRBV2 to TRBJ1-5; D is ambiguous. CDR1 and CDR2 from the germline V gene are SNHLY and FYNNEI. The CDR3 runs 12 residues. V was clipped by 7 bases and J by 10 bases, with 14 bases between them. The complete variable domain, with remaining parts taken from reference TRBV2 and TRBJ1-5, reads EPEVTQTPSHQVTQMGQEVILRCVPISNHLYFYWYRQILGQKVEFLVSFYNNEISEKSEIFDDQFSVERPDGSNFTLKIRSTKLEDSAMYFCASTQVGLPQHFGDGTRLSIL.

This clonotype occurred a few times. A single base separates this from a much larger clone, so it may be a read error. The CDR3 sequence: CAGGMGSTDTQYF. CDR3 bases: TGTGCCGGCGGGATGGGTTCCACAGATACGCAGTATTTT. The chain couples TRBV27 to TRBJ2-3, with D maybe TRBD2 (6 bases). Per germline, CDR1 MNHEY and CDR2 SMNVEV (reference sequence). V was shortened by 11 bases and J by 2 bases, with 14 bases between the two germline ends. The CDR3 totals 13 residues.

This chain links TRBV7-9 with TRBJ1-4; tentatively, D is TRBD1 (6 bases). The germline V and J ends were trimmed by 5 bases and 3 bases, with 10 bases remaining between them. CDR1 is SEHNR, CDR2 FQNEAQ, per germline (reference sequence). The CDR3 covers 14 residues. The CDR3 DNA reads TGTGCCAGCAGCGCTTCAGGGGCTAATGAAAAACTGTTTTTT. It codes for CASSASGANEKLFF.

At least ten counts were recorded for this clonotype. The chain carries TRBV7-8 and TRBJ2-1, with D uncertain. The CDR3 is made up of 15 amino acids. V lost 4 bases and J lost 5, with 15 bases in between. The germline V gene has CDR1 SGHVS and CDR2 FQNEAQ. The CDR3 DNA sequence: TGTGCCAGCAGCTATTATAAAATGGCTAACAATGAGCAGTTCTTC. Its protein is CASSYYKMANNEQFF.

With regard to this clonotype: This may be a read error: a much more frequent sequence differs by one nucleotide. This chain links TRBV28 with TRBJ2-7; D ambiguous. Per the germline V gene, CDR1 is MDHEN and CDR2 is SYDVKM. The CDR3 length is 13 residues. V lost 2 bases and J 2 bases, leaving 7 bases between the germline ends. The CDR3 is CASSLRGAYEQYF. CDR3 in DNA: TGTGCCAGCAGTTTACGCGGCGCCTACGAGCAGTACTTC.

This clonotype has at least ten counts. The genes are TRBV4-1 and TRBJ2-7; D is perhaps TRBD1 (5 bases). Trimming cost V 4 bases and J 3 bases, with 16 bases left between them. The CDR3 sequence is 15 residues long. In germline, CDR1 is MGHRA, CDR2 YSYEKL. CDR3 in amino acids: CASSPSAPTDYEQYF. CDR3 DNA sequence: TGCGCCAGCAGCCCCTCGGCCCCGACAGACTACGAGCAGTACTTC.

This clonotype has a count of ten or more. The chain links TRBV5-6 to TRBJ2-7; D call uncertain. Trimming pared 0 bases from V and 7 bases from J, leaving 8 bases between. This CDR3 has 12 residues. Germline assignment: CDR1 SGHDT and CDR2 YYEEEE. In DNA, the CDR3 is TGTGCCAGCAGCTTGGGGGTCTCGGAGCAGTACTTC. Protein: CASSLGVSEQYF.

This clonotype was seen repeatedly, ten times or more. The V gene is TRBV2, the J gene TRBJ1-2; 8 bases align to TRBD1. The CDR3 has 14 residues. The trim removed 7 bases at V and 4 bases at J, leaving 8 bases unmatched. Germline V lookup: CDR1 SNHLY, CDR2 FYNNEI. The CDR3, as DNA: TGTGCCAGCACCCAGGGGCAGGGGGCCTATGGCTACACCTTC. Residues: CASTQGQGAYGYTF.